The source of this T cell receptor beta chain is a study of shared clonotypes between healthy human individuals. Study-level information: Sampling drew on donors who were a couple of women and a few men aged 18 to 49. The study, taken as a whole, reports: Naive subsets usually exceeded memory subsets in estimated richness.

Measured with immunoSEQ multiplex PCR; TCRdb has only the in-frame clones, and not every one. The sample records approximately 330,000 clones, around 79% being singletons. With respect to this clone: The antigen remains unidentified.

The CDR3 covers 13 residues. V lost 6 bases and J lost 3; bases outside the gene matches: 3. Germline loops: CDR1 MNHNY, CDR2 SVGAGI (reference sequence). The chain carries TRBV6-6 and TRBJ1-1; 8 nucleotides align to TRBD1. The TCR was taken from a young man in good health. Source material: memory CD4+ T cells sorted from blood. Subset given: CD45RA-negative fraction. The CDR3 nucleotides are TGTGCCAGCAGCCTGGACAGGGACACTGAAGCTTTCTTT. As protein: CASSLDRDTEAFF.